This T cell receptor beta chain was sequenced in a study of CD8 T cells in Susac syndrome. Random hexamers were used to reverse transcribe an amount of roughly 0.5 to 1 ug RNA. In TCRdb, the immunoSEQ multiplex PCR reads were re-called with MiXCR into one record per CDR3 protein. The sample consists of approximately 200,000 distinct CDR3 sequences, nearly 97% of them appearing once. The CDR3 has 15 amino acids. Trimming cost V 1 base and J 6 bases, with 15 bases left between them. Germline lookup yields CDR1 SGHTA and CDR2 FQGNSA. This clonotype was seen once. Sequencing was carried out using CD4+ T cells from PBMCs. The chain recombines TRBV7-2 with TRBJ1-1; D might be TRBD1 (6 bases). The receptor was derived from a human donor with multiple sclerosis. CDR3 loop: CASSLGPGGSSEAFF. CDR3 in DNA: TGTGCCAGCAGCTTAGGTCCGGGGGGCAGTTCTGAAGCTTTCTTT.